A selection of T cell receptor beta chains follows, all from one sample in a study of blood T cell repertoires in COVID-19. Sequenced by immunoSEQ multiplex PCR; TCRdb stores in-frame clones only, minus some. The top ten clones hold about 4.9% of a sample with fewer than 50,000 clones, roughly 80% of them seen once. Input material: peripheral blood. Source of these receptors: a man between 45 and 60 years old with active COVID-19. Both conserved end residues are part of each CDR3.

J,V,CDR3
TRBJ2-1,TRBV5-8,CASSPGTSYNEQFF
TRBJ2-3,TRBV5-6,CASSQAGYPDTQYF
TRBJ2-7,TRBV19,CASSPWGQGIEQYF
TRBJ1-2,TRBV5-4,CASSGGTDINYGYTF
TRBJ2-3,TRBV4-3,CASSQRGGVNTDTQYF
TRBJ1-2,TRBV2,CASSTRQGSYGYTF
TRBJ1-2,TRBV6-5,CASSPENWAYYGYTF
TRBJ2-7,TRBV27,CASSSNLGGEQYF
TRBJ2-5,TRBV28,CASSSPDREETQYF
TRBJ2-2,TRBV7-2,CASSLVGLYTGELFF
TRBJ1-1,TRBV29-1,CSVDAGGRGTEAFF
TRBJ1-6,TRBV9,CASSGGGTGSPLHF
TRBJ2-7,TRBV27,CASSSLMTGNSYEQYF
TRBJ1-5,TRBV10-1,CASSDLPFLGLGSNQPQHF
TRBJ2-5,TRBV7-8,CASSSGLAGQETQYF
TRBJ1-2,TRBV5-1,CASSSGQGNYGYTF
TRBJ2-1,TRBV28,CASSFVTSGGYNEQFF
TRBJ2-1,TRBV7-6,CASSQTGGAYNEQFF
TRBJ1-1,TRBV29-1,CSVGLLNTEAFF
TRBJ2-3,TRBV18,CASSPPGSTDTQYF
TRBJ1-6,TRBV10-1,CASSGRDSNNSPLHF
TRBJ2-3,TRBV4-1,CASSHPRTDTQYF
TRBJ2-3,TRBV6-6,CASSNRDWRDTQYF
TRBJ1-4,TRBV10-3,CAISEGDRDSEKLFF
TRBJ2-1,TRBV7-2,CASSLAPNNEQFF
TRBJ1-2,TRBV7-2,CASTKGSRGYTF
TRBJ1-5,TRBV19,CASSQDRGLGQPQHF
TRBJ1-5,TRBV12-3/TRBV12-4,CASSPGSNQPQHF
TRBJ1-1,TRBV7-6,CASSWGPGQGNTEAFF
TRBJ2-7,TRBV7-6,CASTLGVGTGVHEQYF
TRBJ1-6,TRBV5-4,CASSRDRGSSPLHF
TRBJ1-4,TRBV10-2,CASKKGQGIGTNEKLFF
TRBJ2-3,TRBV7-8,CASSLGVAGSTDTQYF
TRBJ2-3,TRBV5-4,CASSLGGADTQYF
TRBJ1-3,TRBV11-2,CASSSHRGAAGNTIYF
TRBJ2-7,TRBV5-6,CASSSLSGGATYEQYF
TRBJ2-5,TRBV6-2/TRBV6-3,CASSYPRRGQGTQYF
TRBJ1-2,TRBV28,CASRTAGGDPDGYTF
TRBJ1-5,TRBV24-1,CATSEQGLGNQPQHF
TRBJ1-4,TRBV7-9,CASNSPPNEKLFF
TRBJ1-6,TRBV5-6,CASSPAGGAHSYNSPLHF
TRBJ1-4,TRBV28,CASTIGGATNEKLFF
TRBJ2-5,TRBV25-1,CASVSGGRETQYF
TRBJ1-2,TRBV6-5,CASSYSRDSYGYTF
TRBJ2-7,TRBV12-3/TRBV12-4,CASSPGTLYEQYF
TRBJ1-5,TRBV19,CASTTTGALGNQPQHF
TRBJ1-3,TRBV7-9,CASSLAAGGTGNTIYF
TRBJ2-5,TRBV7-2,CASSFDRQGVTQYF
TRBJ2-7,TRBV6-5,CASSQRLAGRGEQYF
TRBJ1-2,TRBV2,CASSEGGYYYGYTF
TRBJ1-5,TRBV27,CASSVGFSQPQHF
TRBJ2-3,TRBV6-6,CASSYPTGDTDTQYF
TRBJ1-5,TRBV7-8,CASSLGTDRGRRGNQPQHF